This T cell receptor beta chain was documented in a study of blood T cell repertoires in COVID-19. As for the study in general: Samples representing acute and convalescent COVID-19 were sourced from the United States, Italy and Spain.

The CDR3 is 18 residues long. Per the original data handling: Amplification of reference gene primers provided the estimated nucleated cell counts. Only in-frame clones appear in the TCRdb table, and some are missing; sequencing was by immunoSEQ multiplex PCR. The V and J calls and clone size come from that table; D and trimming were worked out from the DNA. The sample contains tens of thousands of clones, nearly 85% of which appear only once. The source is a woman aged 60 to 75 with acute or convalescent COVID-19. The specimen was peripheral blood. The genes are TRBV21-1 and TRBJ2-1; the DNA was not compared with TRBD2, the D call given in the table. TRBV21-1 is annotated as a pseudogene. The CDR3 region has the DNA TGTGCCAGCAGCAAGAAAGAAAGACTAGCGGGAATACTCAATGAGCAGTTCTTC. This encodes CASSKKERLAGILNEQFF.